This entry concerns a single T cell receptor (beta chain). Its antigen is as yet unknown. The data belong to a study of shared clonotypes between healthy human individuals. At the level of the study: Donor ages ranged 18 to 49 years: two women, a few men. Notes on the study in general: Sequencing depth was expected to influence donor clonotype sharing.

Naive CD8 cells lacked CD45RO and underwent positive selection for CCR7, leaving out terminally differentiated effector memory CD45RA+ cells. Assay runs were performed at deep level. Original analysis: From ImmunoSEQ came sequences covering only the junction and carrying no quality scores, so filtering differed. Sequencing used immunoSEQ multiplex PCR; TCRdb keeps in-frame clones, though not all of them. The V and J calls and clone size were taken over from that table, and D and trimming were inferred from the DNA. The sample lists about 820,000 clones, nearly 95% occurring once. From germline, CDR1 is KGHSH and CDR2 LQKENI. Between the trimmed V and J ends, which lost 3 bases and 2 bases, there was a span of 12 bases. This CDR3 has 15 residues.

The chain employs TRBV18 and TRBJ2-3; the D is unclear. The clonotype comes from a man aged 25 to 45 in good health. The sample consisted of naive CD8+ T cells sorted from blood. The CDR3 DNA reads TGTGCCAGCTCACCTTTAGAACAGAACACAGATACGCAGTATTTT. Its translation: CASSPLEQNTDTQYF.